This T cell receptor (beta chain) comes out of a study of T cells in Graves' hyperthyroidism and ophthalmopathy. Study at large: The blood sample was taken at first diagnosis, before treatment began.

TCR beta CDR3 regions were amplified from RNA transcripts. An initial round of RT-PCR targeting the TCR CDR3 relied on the HTBI primer set. TCRdb ran MiXCR on the multiplex PCR reads and lists one entry per CDR3 protein. Of over 150,000 distinct CDR3 sequences listed, about a sixth are singletons. In its sample, this clonotype was seen many times. Looked up from germline, CDR1 is SGHTA and CDR2 is FQGNSA. Losses at the gene ends were 5 bases for V and 5 bases for J; bases not matched to a gene: 12. The CDR3 extends over 16 amino acids. Diagnosis of hyperthyroidism was new in patients aged 18 to 65, and its duration was under 2 months. Uncontrolled infection, other autoimmune disease, pregnancy or lactation led to exclusion.

The origin of this receptor is a woman between 50 and 59 years old with Graves' hyperthyroidism. The chain carries TRBV7-2 and TRBJ2-3, with TRBD2 matching 8 bases. The sequencing input was blood. Here the CDR3 DNA reads TGTGCCAGCAGCCCCATGCTCGGGGGGGGAGGAGATACGCAGTATTTT. The encoded protein is CASSPMLGGGGDTQYF.